A selection of T cell receptor beta chains follows, all from one sample in a study of blood T cell repertoires in COVID-19. Method: immunoSEQ multiplex PCR; TCRdb's copy keeps in-frame clones and lacks some. The sample holds some 40,000 clones, 70% to 85% seen once. Material: peripheral blood. These receptors were obtained from a woman of 80 years or more with acute or convalescent COVID-19. CDR3s include the opening cysteine and the closing phenylalanine or tryptophan. A D gene is named only where the DNA matches it firmly. Not all rows give a size; the values are once, few, many and, for expanded clones, a class.

j_gene	d_gene	abundance	v_gene	CDR3nt	CDR3aa
TRBJ2-5	TRBD1	NA	TRBV6-5	TGTGCCAGCAGGGCTACCCTCAGGGGGCGCGAGACCCAGTACTTC	CASRATLRGRETQYF
TRBJ2-3	TRBD2	few	TRBV24-1	TGTGCCACCAGCCCCGGGACTAGCGACACAGATACGCAGTATTTT	CATSPGTSDTDTQYF
TRBJ2-7	TRBD1	NA	TRBV12-3/TRBV12-4	TGTGCCAGCAGGCGGACAGGGAACTACGAGCAGTACTTC	CASRRTGNYEQYF
TRBJ2-7	TRBD1	NA	TRBV2	TGTGCCAGCAGTTGGGACAGGAGAAACTACGAGCAGTACTTC	CASSWDRRNYEQYF
TRBJ1-2	NA	NA	TRBV3-1/TRBV3-2	TGTGCCAGCAGCCAGTCTCTCGTTGGCTACACCTTC	CASSQSLVGYTF
TRBJ2-3	NA	NA	TRBV7-2	TGTGCCAGCAGCCCTTACACAGATACGCAGTATTTT	CASSPYTDTQYF
TRBJ2-3	TRBD2	NA	TRBV4-1	TGCGCCAGCAGCGGGAACGCGGGAGGGCCGTTTACAGATACGCAGTATTTT	CASSGNAGGPFTDTQYF
TRBJ1-1	NA	NA	TRBV7-9	TGTGCCAGCAGCTTTTCAGGCGTGTTGGTGAACACTGAAGCTTTCTTT	CASSFSGVLVNTEAFF
TRBJ1-4	TRBD1	NA	TRBV4-2	TGTGCCAGCAGCCGATCCGGGACAGGGAACGAAAAACTGTTTTTT	CASSRSGTGNEKLFF
TRBJ2-6	NA	once	TRBV5-1	TGCGCCAGCAGCTTGGACGGGAACTCTGGGGCCAACGTCCTGACTTTC	CASSLDGNSGANVLTF
TRBJ2-2	NA	NA	TRBV27	TGTGCCAGCAGTTGGAAGGGAGCCGGGGAGCTGTTTTTT	CASSWKGAGELFF
TRBJ1-4	NA	NA	TRBV7-9	TGTGCCAGCAGCTTAGGATCTGGGGCCTCTAATGAAAAACTGTTTTTT	CASSLGSGASNEKLFF
TRBJ1-6	TRBD1	NA	TRBV7-2	TGTGCCAGCAGCCGCGGGACAGGGGTCTCACCCCTCCACTTT	CASSRGTGVSPLHF
TRBJ1-1	NA	NA	TRBV3-1/TRBV3-2	TGTGCCAGCAGCCAGCAGGGAATTGGTGAAGCTTTCTTT	CASSQQGIGEAFF
TRBJ2-7	TRBD2	once	TRBV5-4	TGTGCCAGCACCGCTAGCGGGAGTAATCCCGAGCAGTACTTC	CASTASGSNPEQYF
TRBJ2-3	TRBD2	NA	TRBV4-2	TGTGCCAGCAGCCAGTTCTCAGCGGGATCCGGCACAGATACGCAGTATTTT	CASSQFSAGSGTDTQYF
TRBJ2-1	TRBD2	NA	TRBV10-3	TGTGCCATCAGTGACAACGGGGGGAACAGGGAGCAGTTCTTC	CAISDNGGNREQFF
TRBJ1-2	NA	NA	TRBV5-4	TGTGCCAGCAGCTTACAGGGTTTGAGGGGCTACACCTTC	CASSLQGLRGYTF
TRBJ2-6	TRBD1	NA	TRBV28	TGTGCCAGCAGTCCCCCACCTTCAGGGGGCCAGGGGGCCAACGTCCTGACTTTC	CASSPPPSGGQGANVLTF
TRBJ2-3	NA	NA	TRBV15	TGTGCCACCGGTGGGGGGAGGAGCACAGATACGCAGTATTTT	CATGGGRSTDTQYF
TRBJ2-1	NA	NA	TRBV5-1	TGCGCCAGCGGACTCGAGGGAGGCAAAGGGAATGAGCAGTTCTTC	CASGLEGGKGNEQFF
TRBJ2-7	TRBD2	NA	TRBV2	TGTGCCCGCCGGGGGGGGGACCGGGTGGGCTCCTACGAGCAGTACTTC	CARRGGDRVGSYEQYF
TRBJ1-1	TRBD1	NA	TRBV30	TGTGCCTGGAGTGTAAGGGACAGCAGGGAAGCTTTCTTT	CAWSVRDSREAFF
TRBJ1-1	NA	NA	TRBV6-5	TGTGCCAGCAGCCGCTCGGGGGGTACTGAAGCTTTCTTT	CASSRSGGTEAFF
TRBJ1-2	TRBD1	NA	TRBV6-5	TGTGCCAGCAGGCCGACAGGGGACTATGGCTACACCTTC	CASRPTGDYGYTF
TRBJ1-2	NA	NA	TRBV5-1	TGCGCCAGCAGCTTGGACAGTGACTATGGCTACACCTTC	CASSLDSDYGYTF
TRBJ1-1	NA	NA	TRBV7-9	TGTGCCAGCAGCCAAGACCGGGACACCCAAGCTTTCTTT	CASSQDRDTQAFF
TRBJ2-7	NA	NA	TRBV7-2	TGTGCCAGCAGCAGGGGCCAGATCTACGAGCAGTACTTC	CASSRGQIYEQYF
TRBJ1-1	NA	NA	TRBV29-1	TGCAGCGCGGGGGGGGGAATGAACACTGAAGCTTTCTTT	CSAGGGMNTEAFF